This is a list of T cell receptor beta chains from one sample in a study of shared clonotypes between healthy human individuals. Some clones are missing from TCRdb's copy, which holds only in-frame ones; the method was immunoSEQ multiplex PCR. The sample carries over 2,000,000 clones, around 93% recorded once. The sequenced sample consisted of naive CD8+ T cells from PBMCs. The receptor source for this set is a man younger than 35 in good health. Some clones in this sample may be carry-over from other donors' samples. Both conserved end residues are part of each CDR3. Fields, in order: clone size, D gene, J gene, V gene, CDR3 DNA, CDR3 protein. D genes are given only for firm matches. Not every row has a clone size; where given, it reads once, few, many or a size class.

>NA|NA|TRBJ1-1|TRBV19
TGTGCCAGTAGTGGTATGGGCATTGAAGCTTTCTTT
CASSGMGIEAFF
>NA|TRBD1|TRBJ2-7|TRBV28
TGTGCCAGCAGTTTATACAGGGGGCGAGCCTACGAGCAGTACTTC
CASSLYRGRAYEQYF
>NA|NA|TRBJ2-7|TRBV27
TGTGCCAGCAGTTTAGGACTTGGGAGCTACGAGCAGTACTTC
CASSLGLGSYEQYF
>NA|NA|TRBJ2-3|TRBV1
TGCACCAGCAGCCAAGTTTGGGACAGGGGGGCCGATACGCAGTATTTT
CTSSQVWDRGADTQYF
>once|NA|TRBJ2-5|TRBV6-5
TGTGCCAGCAGTTACTCAGGAGGGACAAGCGGAGGGCCCCAGTACTTC
CASSYSGGTSGGPQYF
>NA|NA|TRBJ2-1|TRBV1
TGCACCAGCAGCCAAGGGACAGGGTCCCGCAATGAGCAGTTCTTC
CTSSQGTGSRNEQFF
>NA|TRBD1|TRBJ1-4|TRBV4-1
TGCGCCAGCAGCCAAGTTCAGGGGGCAGAAAAACTGTTTTTT
CASSQVQGAEKLFF
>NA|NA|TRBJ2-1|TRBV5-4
TGTGCCAGCAGCTTGGGCGGTCCGGGCAATGAGCAGTTCTTC
CASSLGGPGNEQFF
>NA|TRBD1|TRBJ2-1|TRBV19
TGTGCCAGTAGTACCCAGACAGGGGTCGGAAATGAGCAGTTCTTC
CASSTQTGVGNEQFF
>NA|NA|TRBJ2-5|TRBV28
TGTGCCAGCAGTTTACTCCAGAGCCAAGAGACCCAGTACTTC
CASSLLQSQETQYF